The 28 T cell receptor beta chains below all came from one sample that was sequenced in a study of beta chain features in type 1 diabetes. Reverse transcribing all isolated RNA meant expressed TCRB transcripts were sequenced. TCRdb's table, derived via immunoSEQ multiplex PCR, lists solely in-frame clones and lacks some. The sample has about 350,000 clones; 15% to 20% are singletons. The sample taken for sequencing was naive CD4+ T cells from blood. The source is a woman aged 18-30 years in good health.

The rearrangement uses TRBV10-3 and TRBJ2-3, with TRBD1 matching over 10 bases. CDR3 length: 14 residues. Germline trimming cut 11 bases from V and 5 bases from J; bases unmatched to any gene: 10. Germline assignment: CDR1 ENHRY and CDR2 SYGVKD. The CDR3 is CAGGTGDRGDTQYF. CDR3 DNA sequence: TGTGCCGGAGGGACAGGGGATCGCGGAGATACGCAGTATTTT.

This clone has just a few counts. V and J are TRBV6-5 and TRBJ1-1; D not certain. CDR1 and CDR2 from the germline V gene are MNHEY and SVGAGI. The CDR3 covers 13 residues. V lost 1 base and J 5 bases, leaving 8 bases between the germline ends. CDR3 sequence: CASSYLRWTEAFF. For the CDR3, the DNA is TGTGCCAGCAGTTACTTACGGTGGACTGAAGCTTTCTTT.

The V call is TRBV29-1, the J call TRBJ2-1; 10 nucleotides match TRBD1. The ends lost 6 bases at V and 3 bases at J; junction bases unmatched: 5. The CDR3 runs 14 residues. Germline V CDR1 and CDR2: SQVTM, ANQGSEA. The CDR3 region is CSVPRDRGYNEQFF. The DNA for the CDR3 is TGCAGCGTCCCCCGGGACAGGGGCTACAATGAGCAGTTCTTC.

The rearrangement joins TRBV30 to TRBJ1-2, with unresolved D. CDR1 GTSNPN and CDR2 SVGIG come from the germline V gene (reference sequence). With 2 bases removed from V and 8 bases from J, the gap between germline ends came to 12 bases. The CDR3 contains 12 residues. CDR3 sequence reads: CAWSHRTGGYTF. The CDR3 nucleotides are TGTGCCTGGAGTCACCGGACGGGAGGCTACACCTTC.

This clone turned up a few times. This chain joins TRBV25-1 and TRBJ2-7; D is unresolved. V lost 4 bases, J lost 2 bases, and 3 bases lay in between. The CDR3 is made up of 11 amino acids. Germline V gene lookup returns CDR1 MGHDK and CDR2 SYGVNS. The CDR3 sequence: CASSAPYEQYF. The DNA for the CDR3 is TGTGCCAGCAGTGCTCCCTACGAGCAGTACTTC.

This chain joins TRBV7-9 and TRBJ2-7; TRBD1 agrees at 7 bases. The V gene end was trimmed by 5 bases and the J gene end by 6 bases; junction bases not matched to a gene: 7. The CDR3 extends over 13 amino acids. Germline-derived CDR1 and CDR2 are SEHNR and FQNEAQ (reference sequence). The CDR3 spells CASSPRGGSEQYF. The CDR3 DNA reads TGTGCCAGCAGCCCCCGAGGGGGCAGCGAGCAGTACTTC.

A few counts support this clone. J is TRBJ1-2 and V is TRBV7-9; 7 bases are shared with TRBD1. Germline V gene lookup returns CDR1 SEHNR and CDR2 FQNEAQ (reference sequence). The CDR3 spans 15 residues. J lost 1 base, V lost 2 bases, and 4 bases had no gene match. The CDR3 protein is CASSLTRGDNYGYTF. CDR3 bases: TGTGCCAGCAGCTTAACCAGGGGGGATAACTATGGCTACACCTTC.

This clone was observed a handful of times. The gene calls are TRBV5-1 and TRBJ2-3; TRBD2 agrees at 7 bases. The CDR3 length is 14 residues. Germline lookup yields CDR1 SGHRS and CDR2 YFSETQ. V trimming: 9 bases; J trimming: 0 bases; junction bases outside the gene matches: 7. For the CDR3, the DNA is TGCGCCACCTCTTGGGGGGGAAGCACAGATACGCAGTATTTT. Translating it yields CATSWGGSTDTQYF.

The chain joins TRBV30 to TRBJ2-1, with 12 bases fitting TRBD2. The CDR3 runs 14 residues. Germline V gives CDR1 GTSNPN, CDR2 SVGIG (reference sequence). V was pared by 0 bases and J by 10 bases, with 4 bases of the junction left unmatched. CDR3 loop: CAWSVGLAGGEQFF. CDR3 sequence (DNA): TGTGCCTGGAGTGTTGGTCTAGCGGGAGGGGAGCAGTTCTTC.

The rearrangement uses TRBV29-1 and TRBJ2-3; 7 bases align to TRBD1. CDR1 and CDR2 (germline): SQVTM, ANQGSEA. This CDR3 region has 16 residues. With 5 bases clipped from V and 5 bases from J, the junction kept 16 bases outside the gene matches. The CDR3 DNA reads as TGCAGCGTTTTCCCCCGGGACAGCTACTTTGGAGATACGCAGTATTTT. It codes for CSVFPRDSYFGDTQYF.

The CDR3 coding sequence is TGTGCCAGCAGCTTGTATCTAGCGGGGGGGGCAGATACGCAGTATTTT. It codes for CASSLYLAGGADTQYF. The chain links TRBV5-4 to TRBJ2-3; 12 bases line up with TRBD2. The ends lost 1 base at V and 4 bases at J; junction bases unmatched: 4. The CDR3 runs 16 residues. The germline CDR1 and CDR2 sequences are SGHNT and YYREEE (reference sequence).

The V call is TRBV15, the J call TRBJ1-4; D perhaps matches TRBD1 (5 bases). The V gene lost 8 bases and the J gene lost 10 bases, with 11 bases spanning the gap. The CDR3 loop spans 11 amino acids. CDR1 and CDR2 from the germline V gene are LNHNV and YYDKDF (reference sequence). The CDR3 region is CATGQGGKLFF. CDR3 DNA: TGTGCCACCGGGCAGGGCGGAAAACTGTTTTTT.

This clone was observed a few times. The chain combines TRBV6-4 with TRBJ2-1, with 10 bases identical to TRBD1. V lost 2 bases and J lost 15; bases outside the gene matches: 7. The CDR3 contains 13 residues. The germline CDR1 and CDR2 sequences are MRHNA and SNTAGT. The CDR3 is CASSDGPGTGVFF. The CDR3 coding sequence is TGTGCCAGCAGTGACGGCCCCGGGACAGGGGTGTTCTTC.

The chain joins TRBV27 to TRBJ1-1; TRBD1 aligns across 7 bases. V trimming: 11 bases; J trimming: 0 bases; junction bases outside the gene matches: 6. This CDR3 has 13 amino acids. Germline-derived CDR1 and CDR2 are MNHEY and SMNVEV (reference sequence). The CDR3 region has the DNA TGTGCCTCAGCGGACAGGATGAACACTGAAGCTTTCTTT. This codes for CASADRMNTEAFF.

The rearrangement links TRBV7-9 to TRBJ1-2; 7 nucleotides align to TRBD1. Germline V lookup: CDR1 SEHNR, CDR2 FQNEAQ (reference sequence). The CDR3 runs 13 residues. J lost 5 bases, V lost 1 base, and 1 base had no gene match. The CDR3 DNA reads TGTGCCAGCAGCTTAGAACAGGGGTATGGCTACACCTTC. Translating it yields CASSLEQGYGYTF. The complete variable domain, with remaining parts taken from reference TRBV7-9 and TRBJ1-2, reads DTGVSQNPRHKITKRGQNVTFRCDPISEHNRLYWYRQTLGQGPEFLTYFQNEAQLEKSRLLSDRFSAERPKGSFSTLEIQRTEQGDSAMYLCASSLEQGYGYTFGSGTRLTVV.

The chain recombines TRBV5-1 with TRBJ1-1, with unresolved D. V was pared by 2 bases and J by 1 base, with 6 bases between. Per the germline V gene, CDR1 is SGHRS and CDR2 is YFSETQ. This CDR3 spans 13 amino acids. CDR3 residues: CASSFNGNTEAFF. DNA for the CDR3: TGCGCCAGCAGCTTCAACGGGAACACTGAAGCTTTCTTT.

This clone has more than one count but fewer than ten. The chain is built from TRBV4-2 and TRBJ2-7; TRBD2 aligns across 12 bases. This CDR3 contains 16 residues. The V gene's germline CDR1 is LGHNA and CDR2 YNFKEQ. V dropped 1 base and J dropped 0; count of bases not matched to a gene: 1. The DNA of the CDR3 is TGTGCCAGCAGCCAAGGACTAGCGGGGGCCTCCTACGAGCAGTACTTC. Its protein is CASSQGLAGASYEQYF.

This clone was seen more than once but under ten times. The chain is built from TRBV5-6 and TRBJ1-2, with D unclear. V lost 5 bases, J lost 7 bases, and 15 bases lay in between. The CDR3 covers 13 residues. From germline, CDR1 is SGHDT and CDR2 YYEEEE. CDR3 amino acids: CASSTGSTGGYTF. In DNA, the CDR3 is TGTGCCAGCAGTACGGGGTCGACGGGTGGCTACACCTTC.

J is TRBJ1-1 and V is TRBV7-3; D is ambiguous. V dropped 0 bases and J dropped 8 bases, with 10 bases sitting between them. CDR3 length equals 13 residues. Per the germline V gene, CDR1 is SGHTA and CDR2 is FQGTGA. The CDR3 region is CASSLTPRSEAFF. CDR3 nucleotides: TGTGCCAGCAGCTTAACCCCCCGGTCGGAAGCTTTCTTT. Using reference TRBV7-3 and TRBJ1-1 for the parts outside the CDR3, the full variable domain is GAGVSQTPSNKVTEKGKYVELRCDPISGHTALYWYRQSLGQGPEFLIYFQGTGAADDSGLPNDRFFAVRPEGSVSTLKIQRTERGDSAVYLCASSLTPRSEAFFGQGTRLTVV.

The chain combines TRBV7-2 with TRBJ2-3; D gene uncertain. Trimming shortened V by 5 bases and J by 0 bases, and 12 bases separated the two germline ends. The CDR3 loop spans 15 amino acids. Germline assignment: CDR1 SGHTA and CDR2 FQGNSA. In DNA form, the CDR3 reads TGTGCCAGCAGCCCCGAGGTAGCAAGCACAGATACGCAGTATTTT. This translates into CASSPEVASTDTQYF.

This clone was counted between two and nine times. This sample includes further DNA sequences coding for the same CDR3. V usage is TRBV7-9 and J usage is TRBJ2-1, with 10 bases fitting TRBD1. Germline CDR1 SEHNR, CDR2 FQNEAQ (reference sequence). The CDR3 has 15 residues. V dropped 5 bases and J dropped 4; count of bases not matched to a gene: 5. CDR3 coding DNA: TGTGCCAGCAGCCTGGACAGGGGGGGGTACAATGAGCAGTTCTTC. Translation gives CASSLDRGGYNEQFF.

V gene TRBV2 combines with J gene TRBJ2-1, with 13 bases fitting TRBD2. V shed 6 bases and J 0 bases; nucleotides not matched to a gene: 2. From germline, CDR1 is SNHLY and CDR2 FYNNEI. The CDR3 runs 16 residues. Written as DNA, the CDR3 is TGTGCCAGCAGAAGGACTAGCGGGAGCTCCTACAATGAGCAGTTCTTC. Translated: CASRRTSGSSYNEQFF.

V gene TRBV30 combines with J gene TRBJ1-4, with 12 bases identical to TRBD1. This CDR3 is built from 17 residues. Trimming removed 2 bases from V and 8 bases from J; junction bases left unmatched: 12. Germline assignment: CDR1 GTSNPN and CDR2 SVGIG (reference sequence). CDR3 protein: CAWSPLPGQGAQEKLFF. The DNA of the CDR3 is TGTGCCTGGAGTCCACTTCCGGGACAGGGGGCTCAAGAAAAACTGTTTTTT.

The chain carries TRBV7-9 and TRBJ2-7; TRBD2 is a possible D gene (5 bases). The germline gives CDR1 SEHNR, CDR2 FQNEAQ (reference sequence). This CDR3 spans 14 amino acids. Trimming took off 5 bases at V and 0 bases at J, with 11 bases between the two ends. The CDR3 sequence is CASSPRASSYEQYF. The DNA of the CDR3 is TGTGCCAGCAGCCCGCGGGCCTCCTCCTACGAGCAGTACTTC.

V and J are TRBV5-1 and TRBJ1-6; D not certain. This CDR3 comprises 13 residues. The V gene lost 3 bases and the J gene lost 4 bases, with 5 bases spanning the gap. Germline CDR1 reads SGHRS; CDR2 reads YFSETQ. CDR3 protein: CASSSPYNSPLHF. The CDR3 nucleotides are TGCGCCAGCAGCTCCCCGTATAATTCACCCCTCCACTTT.

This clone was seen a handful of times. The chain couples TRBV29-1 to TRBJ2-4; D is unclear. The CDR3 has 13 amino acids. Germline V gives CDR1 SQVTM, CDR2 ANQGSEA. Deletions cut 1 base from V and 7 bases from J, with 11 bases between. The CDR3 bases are TGCAGCGTTGAAGGGCGGAGTGGGAACATTCAGTACTTC. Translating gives CSVEGRSGNIQYF.

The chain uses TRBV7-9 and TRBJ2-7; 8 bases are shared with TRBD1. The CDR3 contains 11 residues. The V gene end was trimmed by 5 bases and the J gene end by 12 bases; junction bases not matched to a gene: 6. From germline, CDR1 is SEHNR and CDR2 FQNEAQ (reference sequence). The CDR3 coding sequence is TGTGCCAGCAGCAAACAGGGGGATCTGTACTTC. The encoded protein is CASSKQGDLYF.

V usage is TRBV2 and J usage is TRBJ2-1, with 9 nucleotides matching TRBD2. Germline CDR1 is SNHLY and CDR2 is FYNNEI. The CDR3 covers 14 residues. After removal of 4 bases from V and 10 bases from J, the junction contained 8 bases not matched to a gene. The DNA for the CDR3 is TGTGCCAGCAGTGGACGTCAAACTAGCGGGGAGCAGTTCTTC. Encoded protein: CASSGRQTSGEQFF.